A selection of T cell receptor beta chains follows, all from one sample in a study of cytomegalovirus exposure and HLA in healthy donors. Assay: immunoSEQ multiplex PCR; the TCRdb copy retains only in-frame clones and omits some. The table includes about 180,000 clones, 77% detected once. The sample consisted of PBMCs. These receptors were collected from a man younger than 35 in good health and CMV-seronegative. Both conserved end residues are trimmed from each CDR3.

v_call	j_call	cdr3_aa
TRBV29-1	TRBJ2-7	SAFSGTGGPYEQY
TRBV10-3	TRBJ2-7	AISESRTQSYEQY
TRBV7-2	TRBJ2-7	ASSLHRGRSGEQY
TRBV7-9	TRBJ2-7	ASSLEAGSSYEQY
TRBV30	TRBJ2-1	AWSGPLGDWARCEQF
TRBV9	TRBJ1-1	ASSTRQTNTEAF
TRBV6-5	TRBJ2-7	ASSPGGGSPYEQY
TRBV10-2	TRBJ2-4	ASRETGTDIQY
TRBV7-9	TRBJ2-3	ASSSRIGRGAKSDTQY
TRBV13	TRBJ2-7	ASSRATSGYTYEQY
TRBV12-5	TRBJ2-7	ASGLQQGEQY
TRBV7-2	TRBJ2-3	ASSLVLDSWSTDTQY
TRBV27	TRBJ1-3	ASSRWDRGPSSGNTIY
TRBV27	TRBJ2-2	ASSYQGWTGELF
TRBV27	TRBJ1-2	ASSYRDRGLDGYT
TRBV7-2	TRBJ2-4	ASSHRTSGKNIQY
TRBV6-1	TRBJ1-2	ASSIPPRGYT
TRBV14	TRBJ1-6	ASSPTGRSPLH
TRBV21-1	TRBJ2-1	ASSKRQAGKPYNEQF
TRBV5-1	-	ASSRTGGIYEQY
TRBV27	TRBJ2-3	ASSLSLASGTSTDTQY
TRBV9	TRBJ2-7	ASSVASNPYEQY
TRBV7-2	TRBJ1-1	ASSPQGLHTEAF